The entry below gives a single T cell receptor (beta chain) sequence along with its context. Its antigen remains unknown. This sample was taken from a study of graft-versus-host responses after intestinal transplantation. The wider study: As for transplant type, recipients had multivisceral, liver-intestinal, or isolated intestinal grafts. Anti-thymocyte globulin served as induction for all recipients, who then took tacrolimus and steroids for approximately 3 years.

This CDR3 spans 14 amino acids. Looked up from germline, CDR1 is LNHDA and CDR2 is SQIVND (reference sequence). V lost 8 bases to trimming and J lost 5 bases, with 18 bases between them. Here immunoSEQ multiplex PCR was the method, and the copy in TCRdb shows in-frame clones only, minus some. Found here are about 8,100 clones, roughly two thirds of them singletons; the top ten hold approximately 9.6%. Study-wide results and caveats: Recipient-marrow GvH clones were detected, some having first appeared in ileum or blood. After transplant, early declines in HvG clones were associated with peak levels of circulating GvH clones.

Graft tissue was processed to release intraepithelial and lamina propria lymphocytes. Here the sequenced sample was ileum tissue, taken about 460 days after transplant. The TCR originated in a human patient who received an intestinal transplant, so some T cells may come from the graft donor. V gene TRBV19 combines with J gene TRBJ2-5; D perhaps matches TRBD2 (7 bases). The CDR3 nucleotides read TGTGCCAGTTGCTACGGGGGGCCGGGGGAGACCCAGTACTTC. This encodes CASCYGGPGETQYF.